This T cell receptor (beta chain) was captured in a study of tumor-infiltrating lymphocytes in primary liver carcinoma. As for the study in general: The patients, men and women alike, were aged 30 to 69 years. Tumor stage was T1-T3 N0M0, and tumor size was 4.2 to 10 cm across.

The V gene lost 5 bases and the J gene lost 4 bases, with 7 bases spanning the gap. Germline V gives CDR1 MNHNY, CDR2 SVGAGI (reference sequence). This CDR3 contains 12 residues. This clonotype was seen ten or more times. The antigen is not known. Study-wide points: A significantly higher top-250-clone fraction was recorded for tumors than for blood (p = 0.039).

Total RNA (approximately 500 ng) served as template for TCR beta cDNA synthesis primed by a constant-region primer. Three nested multiplex PCR rounds, a slightly modified ARM-PCR, produced the libraries for TCR beta. Amplification in the first two PCR rounds was performed using TRBV1-TRBV30 forward primers and a C-beta reverse primer for 10 cycles each. TCRdb independently ran MiXCR on the multiplex PCR reads; one entry per CDR3 protein. The table has about 320,000 distinct CDR3 sequences, 65% seen once. Extraction also yielded germline DNA, while blood RNA was obtained from unsorted whole blood. The patients lived with chronic HBV infection and had not yet received any treatment.

Sample: peripheral blood. The gene calls are TRBV6-6 and TRBJ2-3; no clear D. The TCR comes from a man aged 40-49 years with primary liver carcinoma and hepatitis B virus infection. The DNA for the CDR3 is TGTGCCAGCAGTCCAATTTCAGATACGCAGTATTTT. Protein product: CASSPISDTQYF.